The sequence of this T cell receptor (beta chain) was determined in a study of control samples from healthy donors and cancer patients. Only in-frame clones appear in the TCRdb table, and some are missing; sequencing was by immunoSEQ multiplex PCR. The profile shows more than 100,000 clones, around 88% of them singletons. Trimming took 4 bases from V and 6 from J, leaving 8 bases between them. The CDR3 is 11 amino acids. Germline CDR1 is SGHRS and CDR2 is YFSETQ. The chain is built from TRBV5-1 and TRBJ2-7; weak D call: TRBD1 (6 bases). Material: blood. The receptor was derived from a middle-aged man in good health. The CDR3 region is CASSLGAEQYF. The CDR3 DNA sequence: TGCGCCAGCAGCCTGGGGGCCGAGCAGTACTTC.